The T cell receptor beta chain under discussion was sequenced for a study of cytomegalovirus exposure and HLA in healthy donors. Study-level information: Later, an analysis reported that the approximately 120 validation repertoires had used the same platform as the roughly 660 first-cohort repertoires.

V was shortened by 3 bases and J by 0 bases, with 5 bases between the two germline ends. The CDR3 contains 14 residues. Germline lookup yields CDR1 MNHEY and CDR2 SMNVEV (reference sequence). Clones were read by immunoSEQ multiplex PCR, and TCRdb kept only the in-frame ones, dropping some. The data hold some 78,000 clones, with 95% to 97% observed a single time. With regard to this clone: Antigen specificity is unknown.

Whole-study findings and limits: Researchers counted around 150 TCR beta chains as cytomegalovirus-associated. The majority of TCR sequences were rare, yet some public TCRs appeared in many donors.

While the first cohort had fewer than 850 subjects, the donors belonged to the separate validation cohort of 100 to 150 subjects. This receptor was obtained from a man aged 18 to 35 in good health and CMV-seropositive. V and J are TRBV27 and TRBJ1-4; D is unresolved. Sequenced material: PBMCs. This chain's CDR3 is CASSFQATNEKLFF. CDR3 sequence (DNA): TGTGCCAGCAGTTTTCAGGCAACTAATGAAAAACTGTTTTTT.